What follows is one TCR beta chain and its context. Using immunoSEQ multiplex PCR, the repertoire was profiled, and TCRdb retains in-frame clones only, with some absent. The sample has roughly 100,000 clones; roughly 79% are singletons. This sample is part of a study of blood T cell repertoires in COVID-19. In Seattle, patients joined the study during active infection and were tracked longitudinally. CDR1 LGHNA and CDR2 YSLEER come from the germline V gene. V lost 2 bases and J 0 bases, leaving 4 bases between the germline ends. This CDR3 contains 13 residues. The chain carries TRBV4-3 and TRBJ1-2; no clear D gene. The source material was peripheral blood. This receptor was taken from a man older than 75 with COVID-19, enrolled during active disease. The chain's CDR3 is CASSQTANYGYTF. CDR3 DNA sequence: TGCGCCAGCAGCCAAACAGCTAACTATGGCTACACCTTC.